One sample yielded the 27 T cell receptor beta chains listed below, sequenced in a study of CD8 T cells in ankylosing spondylitis. Study-wide results and limits: A TCR beta motif of several highly homologous variants seemed to mark ankylosing spondylitis blood.

TCRdb analysed the 5' RACE reads with MiXCR anew, one entry per CDR3 protein. The sample lists fewer than 650,000 distinct CDR3 sequences; roughly 13% were seen once. These receptors are not linked to any known antigen. The sequenced material came from blood, either unsorted or a sorted T cell fraction (not recorded which). Receptors were obtained from a male donor with ankylosing spondylitis.

This clonotype was seen a handful of times. The rearrangement joins TRBV5-1 to TRBJ2-2; a weak D match, TRBD2 (5 bases). This CDR3 is built from 16 residues. V was cut by 2 bases and J by 1 base, with 12 bases left in between. The germline V gene encodes CDR1 SGHRS and CDR2 YFSETQ. CDR3 nucleotides: TGCGCCAGCAGCTTTACTTCAGGAGGGAACACCGGGGAGCTGTTTTTT. Protein sequence: CASSFTSGGNTGELFF.

The J gene is TRBJ2-7, the V gene TRBV20-1; D is unclear. Germline V gene sequence: CDR1 DFQATT, CDR2 SNEGSKA (reference sequence). The CDR3 totals 15 residues. Trimming removed 0 bases at V and 2 bases at J, with 14 bases between. DNA for the CDR3: TGCAGTGCTAGAGATGGAGATCCCTGGACCTACGAGCAGTACTTC. Protein: CSARDGDPWTYEQYF.

The chain has TRBV27 and TRBJ2-1, with D possibly being TRBD1 or TRBD2 (5 bases each). V was clipped by 6 bases and J by 12 bases, with 18 bases between them. In germline, CDR1 is MNHEY, CDR2 SMNVEV (reference sequence). The CDR3 contains 13 residues. The CDR3, as DNA: TGTGCCAGCAGCTTTTTAAGTACTGGGGGGCAGTTCTTC. As protein: CASSFLSTGGQFF.

This clonotype was recorded a few times. DNA of the CDR3: TGTGCCAGCAGCCCACGGACTAAATACGAGCAGTACTTC. It specifies CASSPRTKYEQYF. The V call is TRBV7-6, the J call TRBJ2-7, with D possibly being TRBD2 (6 bases). The CDR3 extends over 13 amino acids. V gave up 5 bases and J gave up 4 bases, with 12 bases separating them. CDR1 and CDR2 (germline): SGHVS, FNYEAQ.

At least ten counts were recorded for this clonotype. This chain links TRBV7-8 with TRBJ2-3; D perhaps matches TRBD2 (6 bases). V was clipped by 1 base and J by 6 bases, with 14 bases between them. In germline, CDR1 is SGHVS, CDR2 FQNEAQ. This CDR3 comprises 15 residues. The CDR3 reads CASSLVGSAGDTQYF. CDR3 coding DNA: TGTGCCAGCAGCTTAGTGGGTAGCGCGGGGGATACGCAGTATTTT.

The table lists this clonotype with many counts. V is TRBV29-1 and J is TRBJ2-7; the D gene is possibly TRBD1 (5 bases). V shed 5 bases and J shed 4 bases, with 12 bases lying between them. Germline V gives CDR1 SQVTM, CDR2 ANQGSEA. CDR3 length: 12 amino acids. As DNA, the CDR3 is TGCAGCGTTCGACAGTTGACATACGAGCAGTACTTC. Translation gives CSVRQLTYEQYF.

The J gene is TRBJ1-1, the V gene TRBV12-5; possibly TRBD1 for D (6 bases). The V gene's germline CDR1 is LGHNT and CDR2 FRNRAP. Trimming cost V 2 bases and J 4 bases, with 8 bases left between them. The CDR3 has 13 amino acids. CDR3 residues: CASGLRGGTEAFF. CDR3 sequence (DNA): TGTGCTAGTGGTTTGAGGGGGGGCACTGAAGCTTTCTTT.

This clonotype has at least ten counts. This sequence joins TRBV12-3 or TRBV12-4 and TRBJ1-2, with D unclear. V lost 1 base to trimming and J lost 4 bases, with 7 bases between them. This CDR3 comprises 13 residues. DNA for the CDR3: TGTGCCAGCAGTTTAGACAGCGGCTATGGCTACACCTTC. Its protein is CASSLDSGYGYTF.

The gene calls are TRBV15 and TRBJ2-5; D is unclear. Germline CDR1 is LNHNV and CDR2 is YYDKDF (reference sequence). Trimming removed 0 bases from V and 5 bases from J, with 7 bases in between. CDR3 size: 13 residues. The CDR3: CATSRDTSETQYF. The CDR3 nucleotides are TGTGCCACCAGCAGAGACACGTCGGAGACCCAGTACTTC.

This clonotype was detected a few times. The chain has TRBV15 and TRBJ1-2, with D possibly TRBD1 on 6 matching bases. The V end lost 2 bases, the J end lost 6 bases, and 13 bases lay between the germline ends. CDR3 length equals 14 residues. Germline assignment: CDR1 LNHNV and CDR2 YYDKDF (reference sequence). CDR3 residues: CATSRSDSLHGYTF. CDR3 sequence (DNA): TGTGCCACCAGCAGATCGGACAGTCTCCATGGCTACACCTTC.

This clonotype was counted between two and nine times. This sequence joins TRBV11-3 and TRBJ1-1; 8 bases match TRBD1. Germline V gives CDR1 SGHNT, CDR2 YENEEA. The ends lost 5 bases at V and 6 bases at J; junction bases unmatched: 11. This CDR3 is 15 amino acids long. The CDR3 is CASSARTGLMAEAFF. DNA of the CDR3: TGTGCCAGCAGCGCCCGGACAGGGCTTATGGCTGAAGCTTTCTTT.

The chain combines TRBV2 with TRBJ2-1, with TRBD2 identical over 11 bases. The CDR3 runs 15 residues. J was trimmed by 7 bases and V by 6 bases; bases with no gene match: 8. Germline loops: CDR1 SNHLY, CDR2 FYNNEI. The CDR3, as DNA: TGTGCCAGCAGCGATAGACTAGCGGGATATAATGAGCAGTTCTTC. As protein: CASSDRLAGYNEQFF.

The sample holds a few counts of this clonotype. The chain links TRBV29-1 to TRBJ2-5; tentative D call: TRBD1 (7 bases). Germline CDR1 and CDR2: SQVTM and ANQGSEA. CDR3 length: 12 residues. CDR3 sequence: CSSKGGQETQYF. CDR3 DNA sequence: TGCAGTTCCAAGGGGGGACAGGAGACCCAGTACTTC.

There are a few counts of this clonotype. V usage is TRBV5-6 and J usage is TRBJ2-3; perhaps TRBD2 as D (6 bases). CDR3 length: 15 amino acids. Germline V gene data show CDR1 as SGHDT and CDR2 as YYEEEE. V was clipped by 4 bases and J by 1 base, with 13 bases between them. The chain's CDR3 is CASSAGTLRTDTQYF. DNA of the CDR3: TGTGCCAGCAGCGCCGGGACTCTACGCACAGATACGCAGTATTTT. The full variable domain, rest sourced from reference TRBV5-6 and TRBJ2-3, is DAGVTQSPTHLIKTRGQQVTLRCSPKSGHDTVSWYQQALGQGPQFIFQYYEEEERQRGNFPDRFSGHQFPNYSSELNVNALLLGDSALYLCASSAGTLRTDTQYFGPGTRLTVL.

This clonotype has just a few counts. This chain connects TRBV12-3 or TRBV12-4 to TRBJ1-1; D gene unclear. The CDR3 sequence is 14 residues long. Trimming removed 2 bases from V and 1 base from J, with 8 bases in between. The CDR3 nucleotides read TGTGCCAGCAGTTTATACGGACCGAACACTGAAGCTTTCTTT. It specifies CASSLYGPNTEAFF.

At least ten counts were recorded for this clonotype. The chain employs TRBV3-1 and TRBJ2-1; 8 positions match TRBD2. Germline V gives CDR1 LGHDT, CDR2 YNNKEL (reference sequence). The CDR3 is made up of 13 amino acids. As DNA, the CDR3 is TGTGCTTCAGCGCGGACTAGCATAGGTGAGCAGTTCTTC. Translated, it gives CASARTSIGEQFF.

The V gene is TRBV2, the J gene TRBJ2-1; D unresolved. The CDR3 runs to 13 residues. Between the trimmed V and J ends, which lost 11 bases and 0 bases, there was a span of 11 bases. The germline gives CDR1 SNHLY, CDR2 FYNNEI. The CDR3: CAHHVSSYNEQFF. The CDR3 DNA follows: TGTGCCCACCACGTGAGCTCCTACAATGAGCAGTTCTTC.

The sample holds a few counts of this clonotype. The chain couples TRBV18 to TRBJ2-2, with unresolved D. Germline assignment: CDR1 KGHSH and CDR2 LQKENI. CDR3 length: 11 amino acids. The V end was cut by 3 bases, the J end by 7 bases, with 3 bases between. CDR3 protein: CASSPDGELFF. As DNA, the CDR3 is TGTGCCAGCTCACCGGACGGGGAGCTGTTTTTT.

In this sample, this clonotype turned up a few times. The rearrangement uses TRBV2 and TRBJ2-5, with TRBD1 matching over 7 bases. This CDR3 has 15 residues. After removal of 1 base from V and 5 bases from J, the junction contained 7 bases not matched to a gene. Germline-derived CDR1 and CDR2 are SNHLY and FYNNEI. In nucleotides, the CDR3 is TGTGCCAGCAGTGAAGGTCCTGGGGGACAGGAGACCCAGTACTTC. Translating gives CASSEGPGGQETQYF. Full variable domain (rest looked up from reference TRBV2 and TRBJ2-5): EPEVTQTPSHQVTQMGQEVILRCVPISNHLYFYWYRQILGQKVEFLVSFYNNEISEKSEIFDDQFSVERPDGSNFTLKIRSTKLEDSAMYFCASSEGPGGQETQYFGPGTRLLVL.

This clonotype turned up a few times. The gene calls are TRBV20-1 and TRBJ1-1; maybe TRBD1 (5 bases). The CDR3 totals 14 residues. Germline CDR1 is DFQATT and CDR2 is SNEGSKA (reference sequence). CDR3 residues: CSPFGNRLGTEAFF. The CDR3, as DNA: TGCAGCCCCTTTGGGAACAGGTTGGGCACTGAAGCTTTCTTT.

V is TRBV18 and J is TRBJ2-2, with unresolved D. Germline CDR1 KGHSH, CDR2 LQKENI. The germline V and J ends were trimmed by 8 bases and 4 bases, with 11 bases remaining between them. CDR3 length equals 13 residues. The chain's CDR3 is CASPSDLTGELFF. In DNA, the CDR3 is TGTGCCAGCCCTTCCGACCTCACCGGGGAGCTGTTTTTT.

V is TRBV5-6 and J is TRBJ2-1, with TRBD2 identical over 10 bases. The CDR3 runs to 19 residues. Germline V lookup: CDR1 SGHDT, CDR2 YYEEEE. J was trimmed by 4 bases and V by 4 bases; bases with no gene match: 17. The CDR3 DNA reads TGTGCCAGCAGCACATTAGGGCTAGCGGGAGTAGTAGAATACAATGAGCAGTTCTTC. It translates to CASSTLGLAGVVEYNEQFF.

This chain uses TRBV9 with TRBJ1-2; TRBD1 aligns across 11 bases. V trimming: 4 bases; J trimming: 3 bases; junction bases outside the gene matches: 5. Germline CDR1 SGDLS, CDR2 YYNGEE. This CDR3 region has 15 residues. This CDR3 reads CASSIRDRGDYGYTF. The CDR3, as DNA: TGTGCCAGCAGCATAAGGGACAGGGGGGACTATGGCTACACCTTC.

This clonotype was detected a few times. The gene calls are TRBV20-1 and TRBJ2-4; TRBD1 is a possible D gene (7 bases). V was pared by 1 base and J by 7 bases, with 17 bases between. The CDR3 totals 15 residues. Germline CDR1 DFQATT, CDR2 SNEGSKA (reference sequence). CDR3 protein: CSARGWTGGGNIQYF. The CDR3 DNA reads as TGCAGTGCTAGAGGATGGACAGGTGGAGGGAACATTCAGTACTTC.

This clonotype was detected a few times. The chain employs TRBV20-1 and TRBJ2-1, with D maybe TRBD1 (6 bases). In germline, CDR1 is DFQATT, CDR2 SNEGSKA (reference sequence). V dropped 6 bases and J dropped 2 bases, with 20 bases sitting between them. The CDR3 runs to 16 residues. Here the CDR3 reads CSASPGPGQTYNEQFF. CDR3 nucleotides: TGCAGTGCCTCCCCCGGCCCAGGACAGACCTACAATGAGCAGTTCTTC.

In its sample, this clonotype was seen a few times. The chain couples TRBV7-2 to TRBJ1-5, with D tentatively TRBD1 (5 bases). This CDR3 is built from 13 residues. Between the trimmed V and J ends, which lost 4 bases and 5 bases, there was a span of 9 bases. In germline, CDR1 is SGHTA, CDR2 FQGNSA. CDR3 region: CASSSTADQPQHF. The CDR3 nucleotides read TGTGCCAGCAGCTCGACAGCAGATCAGCCCCAGCATTTT.

This clonotype has more than one count but fewer than ten. This chain links TRBV20-1 with TRBJ2-5; 7 bases align to TRBD1. Germline CDR1 is DFQATT and CDR2 is SNEGSKA (reference sequence). The CDR3 totals 15 residues. With 4 bases clipped from V and 2 bases from J, the junction kept 10 bases outside the gene matches. The CDR3 reads CSATRTGSPQETQYF. CDR3 in DNA: TGCAGTGCTACTAGGACAGGTAGCCCGCAAGAGACCCAGTACTTC.